Listed below are T cell receptor beta chains from one sample, sequenced in a study of T cell repertoires in cytomegalovirus infection. Their antigens remain unidentified. TCRdb passed the reads through MiXCR, listing each CDR3 protein once. The repertoire holds 450,000 to 550,000 distinct CDR3 sequences, with approximately 46% as singletons. Sequencing was performed on cultured PBMCs, taken from culture after CMV antigen stimulation. The receptor set was obtained from a human donor in good health (CMV status not recorded). Some clones in this sample may be carry-over from other donors' samples. Each CDR3 is given with its conserved first and last residue. D genes are given only for firm matches. Some rows have no size entry. The others give once, few or many, or a class for an expanded clone.

D: TRBD1
size: once
J: TRBJ1-1
V: TRBV28
DNA: TGTGCCAGCAGACGGGACAGGGAATGGACTGAAGCTTTCTTT
CDR3: CASRRDREWTEAFF

D: TRBD1
size: -
J: TRBJ2-5
V: TRBV6-1
DNA: TGTGCCAGCACCTCCCGGGACAGGGGTTCAGAGACCCAGTACTTC
CDR3: CASTSRDRGSETQYF

D: -
size: -
J: TRBJ1-5
V: TRBV19
DNA: TGTGCCAGTAGTCCAGGGGTGGAGGGGCAGCCCCAGCATTTT
CDR3: CASSPGVEGQPQHF

D: TRBD1
size: once
J: TRBJ2-7
V: TRBV20-1
DNA: TGCAGTGCTCTTTACACAGGGGTTGAGCAGTACTTC
CDR3: CSALYTGVEQYF

D: -
size: -
J: TRBJ1-1
V: TRBV7-8
DNA: TGTGCCAGCAGCTCCTCCCAGACTGGAGCTTTCTTT
CDR3: CASSSSQTGAFF

D: TRBD1
size: -
J: TRBJ1-5
V: TRBV12-5
DNA: TGTGCTAGTGGCACCGGGACAGGCAATCAGCCCCAGCATTTT
CDR3: CASGTGTGNQPQHF

D: -
size: few
J: TRBJ2-5
V: TRBV7-6
DNA: TGTGCCAGCAGCCGGGGCCGTATGGAGACCCAGTACTTC
CDR3: CASSRGRMETQYF

D: -
size: many
J: TRBJ2-5
V: TRBV7-2
DNA: TGTGCCAGCAGCTTAATAGCCCTCCAAGAGACCCAGTACTTC
CDR3: CASSLIALQETQYF

D: TRBD2
size: -
J: TRBJ2-3
V: TRBV20-1
DNA: TGCAGTGCTAGAGTAGTAAGGGCACTAGCGGGAGTGCTAGATACGCAGTATTTT
CDR3: CSARVVRALAGVLDTQYF

D: -
size: -
J: TRBJ2-3
V: TRBV7-2
DNA: TGTGCCAGCAGTCCCGGGACCGACACAGATACGCAGTATTTT
CDR3: CASSPGTDTDTQYF

D: TRBD1
size: -
J: TRBJ2-5
V: TRBV7-2
DNA: TGTGCCAGCAGCATCCCGACAGGGATCGAGACCCAGTACTTC
CDR3: CASSIPTGIETQYF

D: -
size: -
J: TRBJ2-5
V: TRBV20-1
DNA: TGCAGTGCCTTTAACCCGGGGGATGAGACCCAGTACTTC
CDR3: CSAFNPGDETQYF

D: -
size: -
J: TRBJ2-5
V: TRBV5-3
DNA: TGTGCCAGCAGCCTCGGGACTGGGGCTCAAGAGACCCAGTACTTC
CDR3: CASSLGTGAQETQYF

D: -
size: -
J: TRBJ1-1
V: TRBV10-3
DNA: TGTGCCATCAAGACCGACAGGAACACTGAAGCTTTCTTT
CDR3: CAIKTDRNTEAFF

D: TRBD2
size: -
J: TRBJ2-1
V: TRBV27
DNA: TGTGCCAGCAGTTTTTTTAGCGGGAGGACCAACTACAATGAGCAGTTCTTC
CDR3: CASSFFSGRTNYNEQFF

D: -
size: -
J: TRBJ2-3
V: TRBV14
DNA: TGTGCCAGCACCGGGGGAGGAGATACGCAGTATTTT
CDR3: CASTGGGDTQYF

D: -
size: -
J: TRBJ1-1
V: TRBV19
DNA: TGTGCCAGTAGTCCCCTTTTCAGGTCCATGAACACTGAAGCTTTCTTT
CDR3: CASSPLFRSMNTEAFF

D: -
size: -
J: TRBJ2-2
V: TRBV19
DNA: TGTGCCAGTATTCGCCTAGCAGGGTCCGGGGAGCTGTTTTTT
CDR3: CASIRLAGSGELFF

D: -
size: -
J: TRBJ1-4
V: TRBV6-6
DNA: TGTGCCAGCAGAGGACCGGAGGGAGAAAAACTGTTTTTT
CDR3: CASRGPEGEKLFF

D: -
size: -
J: TRBJ1-1
V: TRBV11-2
DNA: TGTGCCAGCAGCTTAGCGGCAAACCTGAACACTGAAGCTTTCTTT
CDR3: CASSLAANLNTEAFF

D: -
size: -
J: TRBJ1-2
V: TRBV2
DNA: TGTGCCAGCGAACCGCGACACCTGGGCTGGCAGGGCTACACCTTC
CDR3: CASEPRHLGWQGYTF

D: -
size: few
J: TRBJ2-3
V: TRBV12-3/TRBV12-4
DNA: TGTGCCATCAGGCGAGCGGCGACAGATACGCAGTATTTT
CDR3: CAIRRAATDTQYF

D: -
size: -
J: TRBJ2-1
V: TRBV18
DNA: TGTGCCAGCTCAATGATTGGGGCAGGGACCCTCCATGAGCAGTTCTTC
CDR3: CASSMIGAGTLHEQFF

D: -
size: few
J: TRBJ2-3
V: TRBV7-9
DNA: TGTGCCAGCAGCTTACAGACGTCCCCTCGGGATACGCAGTATTTT
CDR3: CASSLQTSPRDTQYF

D: -
size: -
J: TRBJ2-1
V: TRBV6-1
DNA: TGTGCCAGCAGTGCGCCCCTGGGGACCTCCACGGTGGGGCAGTTCTTC
CDR3: CASSAPLGTSTVGQFF

D: TRBD2
size: -
J: TRBJ2-1
V: TRBV19
DNA: TGTGCCAGTAGTATTCCCCCCAGACTAGCGGGAAGAAGCTCCTACAATGAGCAGTTCTTC
CDR3: CASSIPPRLAGRSSYNEQFF

D: -
size: -
J: TRBJ2-1
V: TRBV29-1
DNA: TGCAGCGCCCACGTGAGGGTGGGGAATGAGCAGTTCTTC
CDR3: CSAHVRVGNEQFF

D: -
size: -
J: TRBJ2-5
V: TRBV7-2
DNA: TGTGCCAGCAGCTTTTGGGGGGAGACCCAGTACTTC
CDR3: CASSFWGETQYF

D: -
size: once
J: TRBJ1-2
V: TRBV9
DNA: TGTGCCAGCAGCCAACTCTTGGATAGGAACTATGGCTACACCTTC
CDR3: CASSQLLDRNYGYTF

D: TRBD1
size: few
J: TRBJ2-7
V: TRBV12-3/TRBV12-4
DNA: TGTGCCAGCAGTCCCGTCCTGACAGGGGGCGAGCAGTACTTC
CDR3: CASSPVLTGGEQYF

D: -
size: -
J: TRBJ2-6
V: TRBV29-1
DNA: TGCAGCGTACAGGTCTCTGGGGCCAACGTCCTGACTTTC
CDR3: CSVQVSGANVLTF

D: -
size: -
J: TRBJ2-7
V: TRBV7-2
DNA: TGTGCCAGCAGTTCGGACAGTGCTACCTACGAGCAGTACTTC
CDR3: CASSSDSATYEQYF

D: -
size: few
J: TRBJ2-3
V: TRBV7-6
DNA: TGTGCCAGCGGGGGGGACAGGACAGATACGCAGTATTTT
CDR3: CASGGDRTDTQYF

D: TRBD1
size: -
J: TRBJ2-1
V: TRBV5-1
DNA: TGCGCCAGCGGGAAGGACAGGAGCTCCTACAATGAGCAGTTCTTC
CDR3: CASGKDRSSYNEQFF

D: -
size: few
J: TRBJ1-1
V: TRBV6-6
DNA: TGTGCCAGCAGTATCCTAGAGAACACTGAAGCTTTCTTT
CDR3: CASSILENTEAFF

D: TRBD2
size: -
J: TRBJ2-7
V: TRBV2
DNA: TGTGCCAGCAGTGAACTAAGCGGGGGGAACGAGCAGTACTTC
CDR3: CASSELSGGNEQYF

D: TRBD2
size: -
J: TRBJ2-6
V: TRBV10-3
DNA: TGTGCCATCAGTGGACTAGCGGCCCCATCTGGGGCCAACGTCCTGACTTTC
CDR3: CAISGLAAPSGANVLTF

D: -
size: -
J: TRBJ2-7
V: TRBV10-3
DNA: TGTGCCATCAGTGAGGGACCGAACCACCCCTACGAGCAGTACTTC
CDR3: CAISEGPNHPYEQYF

D: -
size: few
J: TRBJ2-5
V: TRBV7-7
DNA: TGTGCCAGCAGCCCCCGGGCGGCAGGGTGGGATGAGACCCAGTACTTC
CDR3: CASSPRAAGWDETQYF

D: -
size: -
J: TRBJ1-3
V: TRBV7-2
DNA: TGTGCCAGCAGCTTTTCGGGGGCGCGTGGAAACACCATATGTTTT
CDR3: CASSFSGARGNTICF

D: TRBD2
size: -
J: TRBJ2-5
V: TRBV7-6
DNA: TGTGCCAGCACCCGGGGGACTAGCGGGAGAATGGAGACCCAGTACTTC
CDR3: CASTRGTSGRMETQYF

D: -
size: once
J: TRBJ2-2
V: TRBV10-1
DNA: TGCGCCAGCAGTGAGTGGGGAGGCGGGGAGCTGTTTTTT
CDR3: CASSEWGGGELFF

D: TRBD2
size: few
J: TRBJ2-7
V: TRBV7-2
DNA: TGTGCCAGCAGCTCCCCCCCCGGAATAGCGGGAGGCGCCTACGAGCAGTACTTC
CDR3: CASSSPPGIAGGAYEQYF

D: -
size: -
J: TRBJ2-1
V: TRBV6-2/TRBV6-3
DNA: TGTGCCAGCAGTTACACCTCTGAACCTAGGACCGATTACAATGAGCAGTTCTTC
CDR3: CASSYTSEPRTDYNEQFF

D: -
size: -
J: TRBJ2-3
V: TRBV6-2/TRBV6-3
DNA: TGTGCCAGCAGTTACTCTCCTCTAGCCGGACGGTTGACAGATACGCAGTATTTT
CDR3: CASSYSPLAGRLTDTQYF

D: TRBD2
size: few
J: TRBJ2-7
V: TRBV5-4
DNA: TGTGCCAGCAGCGGACGGGGGGGCCCTTACGAGCAGTACTTC
CDR3: CASSGRGGPYEQYF

D: -
size: -
J: TRBJ1-1
V: TRBV5-1
DNA: TGCGCCAGCAGACCTAGCTTATCCACAGTCGAAGCTTTCTTT
CDR3: CASRPSLSTVEAFF

D: -
size: -
J: TRBJ1-6
V: TRBV2
DNA: TGTGCCAGCAGGCGTCGGGCCTATGACCACTTT
CDR3: CASRRRAYDHF

D: -
size: -
J: TRBJ2-5
V: TRBV6-5
DNA: TGTGCCAGCACCAAGATCGGGACCCAGTACTTC
CDR3: CASTKIGTQYF

D: TRBD1
size: -
J: TRBJ2-3
V: TRBV6-1
DNA: TGTGCCAGCAGGTACAGGGGGCGCGGCACAGATACGCAGTATTTT
CDR3: CASRYRGRGTDTQYF

D: -
size: once
J: TRBJ1-1
V: TRBV7-2
DNA: TGTGCCAGCAGCTTAAATCGAAGGTACACTGAAGCTTTCTTT
CDR3: CASSLNRRYTEAFF

D: TRBD2
size: -
J: TRBJ2-3
V: TRBV29-1
DNA: TGCAGCGTTCTAGGGACTAGCGGGAGCACAGATACGCAGTATTTT
CDR3: CSVLGTSGSTDTQYF

D: -
size: -
J: TRBJ2-3
V: TRBV28
DNA: TGTGCCAGCAGTAACCTCAGGGGGGCAGATACGCAGTATTTT
CDR3: CASSNLRGADTQYF